This TCR beta chain was found in a study of human T cells and chemical hapten exposure. The sample's time point: patch test 2, 6 weeks after DPC sensitization. The treatment was: therapeutic diphenylcyclopropenone sensitization with weekly scalp DPC. Unique molecular identifiers were attached to individual cDNA molecules during library preparation. TCRdb used MiXCR to reprocess the RACE reads, holding one entry per CDR3 protein. This sample has about 82,000 distinct CDR3 sequences; less than 8.5% occur once, and the top ten carry 1% to 1.5%. There are a few counts of this clonotype. Its target is unknown. General study points: Controls had significantly fewer large CDR3 similarity clusters than were formed by expanded TCRs.

The material was whole blood, obtained in connection with sensitization to the hapten diphenylcyclopropenone (DPC). This TCR came from a woman aged 25 to 39 with alopecia areata. Some clones in this sample may be carry-over from other donors' samples.

The CDR3 loop is CSAPGGQSTDTQYF. CDR3 nucleotides: TGCAGTGCCCCGGGGGGGCAGAGCACAGATACGCAGTATTTT. The chain employs TRBV20-1 and TRBJ2-3; 8 bases align to TRBD2. Germline CDR1 DFQATT, CDR2 SNEGSKA (reference sequence). J was trimmed by 0 bases and V by 6 bases; bases with no gene match: 5. The CDR3 runs 14 residues.